The present entry profiles one TCR beta chain with its context. What it binds is not known. Trimming took off 3 bases at V and 7 bases at J, with 16 bases between the two ends. Germline V lookup: CDR1 DFQATT, CDR2 SNEGSKA (reference sequence). The CDR3 loop spans 13 amino acids. This sample was included in a study of response to subunit inactivated influenza vaccine. Findings and caveats of the study: It was suggested by the authors that few new T cells are recruited by each seasonal influenza vaccination.

MiXCR, applied by TCRdb to the RT-PCR reads, yields one record per CDR3 protein. The sample includes just under 550,000 distinct CDR3 sequences, around 25% of them seen just once. The sample was also reused in another study, on T cells expressing NK-cell markers. In that study: The authors generated TCR beta cDNA through 5'RACE template switching with UMIs. Researchers got TCR beta repertoires out of sorted CD3+CD56+NKG2C+, CD3+CD56+NKG2C- and CD3+CD56-NKG2C+ T cells. HCMV serostatus: seven of eight sequenced donors positive, one negative. T cells sorted in several experiments were restricted to alpha-beta TCR T cells by an anti-gamma-delta TCR antibody.

The V gene is TRBV20-1, the J gene TRBJ2-7; maybe TRBD2 (6 bases). The origin of this receptor is a man aged 50-60 years who received an inactivated influenza vaccine. The specimen comprised CD4+ T cells sorted from PBMCs, sampled 11 to 12 days after vaccination. CDR3 in DNA: TGCAGTGCTAGCGGGAGCCCCATTGGGGAGCAGTACTTC. Its translation is CSASGSPIGEQYF.